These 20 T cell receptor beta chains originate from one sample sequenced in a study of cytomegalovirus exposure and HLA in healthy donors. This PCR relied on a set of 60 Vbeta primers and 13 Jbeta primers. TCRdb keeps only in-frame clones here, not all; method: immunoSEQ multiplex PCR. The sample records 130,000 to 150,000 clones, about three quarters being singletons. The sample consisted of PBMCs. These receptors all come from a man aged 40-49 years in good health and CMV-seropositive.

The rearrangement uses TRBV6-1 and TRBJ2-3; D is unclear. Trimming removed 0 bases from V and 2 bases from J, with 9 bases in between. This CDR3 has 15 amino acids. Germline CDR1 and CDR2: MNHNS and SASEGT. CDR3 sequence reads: CASSEASHFTDTQYF. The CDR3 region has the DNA TGTGCCAGCAGTGAAGCAAGCCACTTCACAGATACGCAGTATTTT.

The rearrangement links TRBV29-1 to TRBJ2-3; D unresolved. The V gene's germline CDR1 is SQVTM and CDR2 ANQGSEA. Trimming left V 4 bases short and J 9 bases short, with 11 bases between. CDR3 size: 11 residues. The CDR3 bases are TGCAGCGTTGCGGAAGCGCACACGCAGTATTTT. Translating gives CSVAEAHTQYF.

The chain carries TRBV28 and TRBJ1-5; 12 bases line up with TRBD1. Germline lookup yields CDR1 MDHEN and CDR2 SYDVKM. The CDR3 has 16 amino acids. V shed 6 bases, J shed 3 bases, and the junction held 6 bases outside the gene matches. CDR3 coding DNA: TGTGCCAGCAGCTCCGGGACAGGGGGCCTCAATCAGCCCCAGCATTTT. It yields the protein CASSSGTGGLNQPQHF.

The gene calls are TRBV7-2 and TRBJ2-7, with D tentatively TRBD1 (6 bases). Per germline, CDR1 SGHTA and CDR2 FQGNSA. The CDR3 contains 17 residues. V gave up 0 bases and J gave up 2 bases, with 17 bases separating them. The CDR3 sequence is CASSLAGSGAATYEQYF. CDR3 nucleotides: TGTGCCAGCAGCTTAGCGGGATCAGGGGCTGCTACCTACGAGCAGTACTTC.

The CDR3 DNA is TGTGCCAGTAGTCCTCACGCGCTCCAGGGCTTGGTGAATGGCTACACCTTC. Translation: CASSPHALQGLVNGYTF. This chain joins TRBV19 and TRBJ1-2; D perhaps matches TRBD1 (5 bases). The CDR3 covers 17 residues. The V and J ends lost 5 bases and 6 bases respectively, with 25 bases between them. Germline loops: CDR1 LNHDA, CDR2 SQIVND (reference sequence).

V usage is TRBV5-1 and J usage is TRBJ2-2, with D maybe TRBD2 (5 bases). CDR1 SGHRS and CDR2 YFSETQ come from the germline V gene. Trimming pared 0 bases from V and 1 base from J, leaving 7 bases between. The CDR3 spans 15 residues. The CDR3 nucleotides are TGCGCCAGCAGCTTGGGGACTGTGAACACCGGGGAGCTGTTTTTT. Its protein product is CASSLGTVNTGELFF.

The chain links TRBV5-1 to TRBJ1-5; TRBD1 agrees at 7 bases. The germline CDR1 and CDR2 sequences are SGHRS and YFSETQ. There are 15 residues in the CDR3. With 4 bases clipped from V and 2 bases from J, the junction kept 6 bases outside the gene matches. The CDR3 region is CASSPAGGRNQPQHF. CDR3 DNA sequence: TGCGCCAGCAGCCCGGCAGGGGGTCGCAATCAGCCCCAGCATTTT.

The CDR3 region is CASSGTGRATEAFF. In nucleotides, the CDR3 is TGTGCCAGCAGTGGGACAGGGAGGGCCACTGAAGCTTTCTTT. The V and J genes are TRBV6-4 and TRBJ1-1; 8 bases are a match to TRBD1. Trimming took 4 bases from V and 4 from J; bases not matched to a gene: 5. CDR3 length: 14 amino acids. Germline CDR1 MRHNA, CDR2 SNTAGT.

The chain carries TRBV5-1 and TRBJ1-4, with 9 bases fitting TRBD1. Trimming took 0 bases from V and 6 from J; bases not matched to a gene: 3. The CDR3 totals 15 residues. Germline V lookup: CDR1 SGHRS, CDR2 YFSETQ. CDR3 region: CASSLGTGVDEKLFF. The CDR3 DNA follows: TGCGCCAGCAGCTTGGGGACAGGGGTCGATGAAAAACTGTTTTTT.

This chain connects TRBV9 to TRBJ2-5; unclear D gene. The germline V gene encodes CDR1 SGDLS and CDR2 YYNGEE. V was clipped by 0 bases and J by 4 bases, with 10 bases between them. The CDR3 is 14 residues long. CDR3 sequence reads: CASSVGHPSETQYF. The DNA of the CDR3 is TGTGCCAGCAGCGTAGGACACCCCTCAGAGACCCAGTACTTC.

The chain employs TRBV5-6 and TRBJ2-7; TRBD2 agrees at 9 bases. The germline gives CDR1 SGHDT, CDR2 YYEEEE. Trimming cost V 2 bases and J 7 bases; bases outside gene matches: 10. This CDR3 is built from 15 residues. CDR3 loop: CASSLRTSDKGEQYF. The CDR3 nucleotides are TGTGCCAGCAGCTTACGGACTAGCGACAAAGGAGAGCAGTACTTC.

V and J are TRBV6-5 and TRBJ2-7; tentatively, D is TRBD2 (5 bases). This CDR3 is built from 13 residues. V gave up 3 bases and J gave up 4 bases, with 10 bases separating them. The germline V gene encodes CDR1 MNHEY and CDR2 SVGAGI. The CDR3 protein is CASSYRRLYEQYF. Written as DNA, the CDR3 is TGTGCCAGCAGTTATAGGAGGTTGTACGAGCAGTACTTC.

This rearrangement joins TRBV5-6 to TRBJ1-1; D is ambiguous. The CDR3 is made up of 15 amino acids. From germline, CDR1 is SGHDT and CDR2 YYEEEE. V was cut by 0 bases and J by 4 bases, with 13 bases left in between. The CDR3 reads CASSLEARRGTEAFF. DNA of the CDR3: TGTGCCAGCAGCTTGGAAGCGCGACGGGGCACTGAAGCTTTCTTT.

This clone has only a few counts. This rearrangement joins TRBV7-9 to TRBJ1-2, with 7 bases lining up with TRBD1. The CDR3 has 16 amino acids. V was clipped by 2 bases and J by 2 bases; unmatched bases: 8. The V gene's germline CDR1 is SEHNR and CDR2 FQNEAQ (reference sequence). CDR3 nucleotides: TGTGCCAGCAGCTTAACGGCAGGGGGGCTAAACTATGGCTACACCTTC. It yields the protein CASSLTAGGLNYGYTF.

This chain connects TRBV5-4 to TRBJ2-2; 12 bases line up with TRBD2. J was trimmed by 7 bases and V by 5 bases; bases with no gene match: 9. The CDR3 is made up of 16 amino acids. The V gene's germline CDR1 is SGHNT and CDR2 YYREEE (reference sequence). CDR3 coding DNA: TGTGCCAGCAGTCTAGGACTAGCGGGAATAGGCGGGGAGCTGTTTTTT. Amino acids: CASSLGLAGIGGELFF.

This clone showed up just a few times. CDR3 sequence: CASSYGRENTEAFF. The DNA for the CDR3 is TGTGCCAGCAGTTACGGCAGGGAAAACACTGAAGCTTTCTTT. The chain carries TRBV6-6 and TRBJ1-1; D possibly corresponds to TRBD1 (5 bases). The CDR3 is 14 amino acids. The V gene lost 2 bases and the J gene lost 2 bases, with 9 bases spanning the gap. CDR1 and CDR2 from the germline V gene are MNHNY and SVGAGI (reference sequence).

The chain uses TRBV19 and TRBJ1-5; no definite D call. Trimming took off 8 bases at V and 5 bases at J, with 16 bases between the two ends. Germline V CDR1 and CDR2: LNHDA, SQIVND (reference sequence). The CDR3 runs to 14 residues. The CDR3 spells CASSTTGSYQPQHF. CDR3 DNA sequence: TGTGCCAGTTCAACCACGGGGTCTTATCAGCCCCAGCATTTT.

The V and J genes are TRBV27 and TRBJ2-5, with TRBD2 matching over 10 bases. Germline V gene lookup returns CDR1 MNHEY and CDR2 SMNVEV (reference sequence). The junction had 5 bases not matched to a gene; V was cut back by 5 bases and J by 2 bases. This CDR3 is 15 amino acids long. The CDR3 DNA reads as TGTGCCAGCAGTGCTAGCGGGGGCAAACAAGAGACCCAGTACTTC. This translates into CASSASGGKQETQYF.

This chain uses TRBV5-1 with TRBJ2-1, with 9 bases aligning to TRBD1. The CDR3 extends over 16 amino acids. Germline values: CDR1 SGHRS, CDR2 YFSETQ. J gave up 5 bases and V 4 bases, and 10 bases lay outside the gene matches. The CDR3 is CASSPRGTGRNNEQFF. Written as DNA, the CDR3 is TGCGCCAGCAGCCCGCGAGGGACAGGGAGGAACAATGAGCAGTTCTTC.

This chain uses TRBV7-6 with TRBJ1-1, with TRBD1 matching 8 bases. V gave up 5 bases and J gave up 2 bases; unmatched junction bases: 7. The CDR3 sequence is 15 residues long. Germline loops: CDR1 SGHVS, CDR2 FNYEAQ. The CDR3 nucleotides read TGTGCCAGCAGCCACCGCAGGGGGCCTAACACTGAAGCTTTCTTT. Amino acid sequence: CASSHRRGPNTEAFF.